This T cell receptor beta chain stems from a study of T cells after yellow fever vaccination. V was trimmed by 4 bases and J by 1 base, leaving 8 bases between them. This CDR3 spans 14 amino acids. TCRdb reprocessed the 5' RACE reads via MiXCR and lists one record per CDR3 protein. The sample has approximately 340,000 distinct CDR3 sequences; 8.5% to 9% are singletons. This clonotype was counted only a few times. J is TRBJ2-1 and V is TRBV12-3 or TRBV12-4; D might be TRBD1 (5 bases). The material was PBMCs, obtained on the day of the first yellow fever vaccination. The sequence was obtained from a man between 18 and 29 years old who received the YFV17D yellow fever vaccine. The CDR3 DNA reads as TGTGCCAGCAGTTGGCAGGGTTCCTACAATGAGCAGTTCTTC. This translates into CASSWQGSYNEQFF.